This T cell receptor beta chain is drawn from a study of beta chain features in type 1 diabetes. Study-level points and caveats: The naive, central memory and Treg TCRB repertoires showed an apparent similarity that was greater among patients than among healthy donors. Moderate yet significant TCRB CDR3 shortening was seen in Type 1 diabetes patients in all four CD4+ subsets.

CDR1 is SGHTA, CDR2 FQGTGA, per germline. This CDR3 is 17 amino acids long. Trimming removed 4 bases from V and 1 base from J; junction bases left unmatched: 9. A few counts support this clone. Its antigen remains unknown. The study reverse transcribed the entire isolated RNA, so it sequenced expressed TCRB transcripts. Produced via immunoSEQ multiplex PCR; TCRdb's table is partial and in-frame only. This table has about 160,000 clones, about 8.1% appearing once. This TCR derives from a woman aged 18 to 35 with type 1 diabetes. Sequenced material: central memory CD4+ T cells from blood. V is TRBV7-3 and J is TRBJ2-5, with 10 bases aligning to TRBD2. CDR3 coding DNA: TGTGCCAGCAGCTCCCCAGGGCAGCGGGAGGGCCAAGAGACCCAGTACTTC. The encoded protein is CASSSPGQREGQETQYF.